This T cell receptor (beta chain) was captured in a study of shared T cell receptors in the human thymus. CDR3 size: 19 residues. The germline V gene encodes CDR1 MGHRA and CDR2 YSYEKL. The V segment lost 0 bases and the J segment 2 bases; nucleotides outside the gene matches: 10. Profiling relied on immunoSEQ multiplex PCR, and the TCRdb table lists in-frame clones only, not all of them. The profile shows 500,000 to 850,000 clones, around 87% of them singletons. These data were also filed under a second study, of human thymus T cells. From that paper: Infants served as donors; they were healthy and Finnish and were having corrective surgery for congenital heart defects. Across thymic and blood repertoires, the usage of V and J genes appeared to be biased.

The receptor was derived from a boy less than two years old with a congenital heart defect. The chain carries TRBV4-1 and TRBJ2-5; 12 positions agree with TRBD2. Sequencing was done on a sample of thymocytes. The CDR3 here is CASSQDGLAGRRIQETQYF. CDR3 DNA: TGCGCCAGCAGCCAAGATGGACTAGCGGGGCGAAGGATACAAGAGACCCAGTACTTC.